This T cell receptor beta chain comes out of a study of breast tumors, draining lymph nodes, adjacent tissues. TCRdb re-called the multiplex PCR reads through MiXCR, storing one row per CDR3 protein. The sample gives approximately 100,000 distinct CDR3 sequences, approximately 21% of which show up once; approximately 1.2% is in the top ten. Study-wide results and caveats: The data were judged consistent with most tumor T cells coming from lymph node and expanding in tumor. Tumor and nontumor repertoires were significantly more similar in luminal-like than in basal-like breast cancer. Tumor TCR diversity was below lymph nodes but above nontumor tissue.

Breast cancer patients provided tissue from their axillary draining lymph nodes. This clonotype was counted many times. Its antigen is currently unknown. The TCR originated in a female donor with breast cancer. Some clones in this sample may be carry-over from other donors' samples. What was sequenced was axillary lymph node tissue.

The CDR3 reads CASSLFGDSGANVLTF. The CDR3 DNA reads TGTGCCAGCAGCTTATTTGGAGACTCTGGGGCCAACGTCCTGACTTTC. The chain has TRBV7-3 and TRBJ2-6; D ambiguous. The V gene lost 2 bases and the J gene lost 0 bases, with 8 bases spanning the gap. The V gene's germline CDR1 is SGHTA and CDR2 FQGTGA. The CDR3 runs 16 residues.